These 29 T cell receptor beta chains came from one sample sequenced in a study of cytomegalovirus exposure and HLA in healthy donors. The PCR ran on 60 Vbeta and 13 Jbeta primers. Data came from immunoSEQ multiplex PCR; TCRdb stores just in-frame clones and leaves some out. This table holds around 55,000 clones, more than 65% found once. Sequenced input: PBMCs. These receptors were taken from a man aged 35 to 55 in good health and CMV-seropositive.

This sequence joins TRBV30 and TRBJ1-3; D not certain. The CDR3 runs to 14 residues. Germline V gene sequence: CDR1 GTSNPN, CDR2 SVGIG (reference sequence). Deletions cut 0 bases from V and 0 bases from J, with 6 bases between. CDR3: CAWSVWSSGNTIYF. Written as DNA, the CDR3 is TGTGCCTGGAGTGTTTGGAGCTCTGGAAACACCATATATTTT.

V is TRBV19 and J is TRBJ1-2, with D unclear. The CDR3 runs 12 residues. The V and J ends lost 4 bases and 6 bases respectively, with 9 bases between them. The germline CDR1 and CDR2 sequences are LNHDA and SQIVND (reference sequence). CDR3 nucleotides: TGTGCCAGTAGTACCTCCAGGAATGGCTACACCTTC. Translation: CASSTSRNGYTF.

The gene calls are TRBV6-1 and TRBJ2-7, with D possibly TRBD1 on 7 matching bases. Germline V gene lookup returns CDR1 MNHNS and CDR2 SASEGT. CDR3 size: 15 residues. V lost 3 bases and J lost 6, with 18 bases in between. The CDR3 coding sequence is TGTGCCAGCAGTGAGGGCACAGGGGAGGCGGTCGAGCAGTACTTC. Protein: CASSEGTGEAVEQYF.

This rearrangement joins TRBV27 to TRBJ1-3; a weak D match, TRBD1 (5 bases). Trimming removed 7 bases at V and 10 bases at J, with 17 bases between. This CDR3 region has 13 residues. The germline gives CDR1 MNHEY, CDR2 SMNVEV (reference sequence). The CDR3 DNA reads TGTGCCAGCACTAATTATCAGGGAACAACCATATATTTT. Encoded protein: CASTNYQGTTIYF.

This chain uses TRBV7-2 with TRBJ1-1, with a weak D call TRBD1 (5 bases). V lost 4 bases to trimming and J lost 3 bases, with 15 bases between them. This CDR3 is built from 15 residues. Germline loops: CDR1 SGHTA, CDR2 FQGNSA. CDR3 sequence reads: CASSSPWGTDTEAFF. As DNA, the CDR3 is TGTGCCAGCAGCTCACCCTGGGGGACTGACACTGAAGCTTTCTTT.

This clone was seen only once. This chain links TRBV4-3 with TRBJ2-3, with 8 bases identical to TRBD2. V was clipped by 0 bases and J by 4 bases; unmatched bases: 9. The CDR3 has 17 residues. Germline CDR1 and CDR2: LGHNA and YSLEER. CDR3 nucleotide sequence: TGCGCCAGCAGCCAAGATAGGGCGGGGGGCGGCGCAGATACGCAGTATTTT. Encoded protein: CASSQDRAGGGADTQYF.

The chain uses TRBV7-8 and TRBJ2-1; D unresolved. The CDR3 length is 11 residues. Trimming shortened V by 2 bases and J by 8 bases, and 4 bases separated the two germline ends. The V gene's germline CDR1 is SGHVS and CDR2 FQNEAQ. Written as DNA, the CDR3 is TGTGCCAGCAGCTTATACTATGAGCAGTTCTTC. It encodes CASSLYYEQFF.

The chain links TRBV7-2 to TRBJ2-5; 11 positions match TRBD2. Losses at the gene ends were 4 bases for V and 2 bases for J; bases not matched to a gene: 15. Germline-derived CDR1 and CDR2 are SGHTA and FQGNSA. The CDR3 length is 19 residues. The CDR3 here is CASSSPRSLAGGRQETQYF. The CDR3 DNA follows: TGTGCCAGCAGCTCCCCCCGTAGTCTAGCGGGGGGTCGACAAGAGACCCAGTACTTC.

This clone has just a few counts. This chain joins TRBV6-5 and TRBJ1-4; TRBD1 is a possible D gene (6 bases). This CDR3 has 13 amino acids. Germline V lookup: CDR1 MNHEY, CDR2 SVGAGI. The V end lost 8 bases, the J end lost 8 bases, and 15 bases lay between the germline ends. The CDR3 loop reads CASRQVLREKLFF. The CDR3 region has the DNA TGTGCCAGCCGACAGGTGTTAAGGGAAAAACTGTTTTTT.

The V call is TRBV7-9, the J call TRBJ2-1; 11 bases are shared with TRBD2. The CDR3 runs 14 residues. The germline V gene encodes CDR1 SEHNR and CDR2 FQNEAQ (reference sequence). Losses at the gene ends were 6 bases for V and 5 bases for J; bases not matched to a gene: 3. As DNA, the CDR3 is TGTGCCAGCAGGGGGACTAGCGGTCACAATGAGCAGTTCTTC. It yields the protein CASRGTSGHNEQFF.

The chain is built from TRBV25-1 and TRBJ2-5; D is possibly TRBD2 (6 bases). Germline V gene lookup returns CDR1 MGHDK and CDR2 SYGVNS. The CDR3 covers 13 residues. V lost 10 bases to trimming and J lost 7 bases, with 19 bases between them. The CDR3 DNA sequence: TGTGCCACTATCCCCGAGGCTAGCGTGACCCAGTACTTC. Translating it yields CATIPEASVTQYF.

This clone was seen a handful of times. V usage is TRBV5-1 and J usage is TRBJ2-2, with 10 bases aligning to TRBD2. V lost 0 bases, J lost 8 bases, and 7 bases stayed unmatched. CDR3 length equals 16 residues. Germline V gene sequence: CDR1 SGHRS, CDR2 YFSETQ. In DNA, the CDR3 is TGCGCCAGCAGCTTGGCGGCTAGCGGGGGCAAGGGGGAGCTGTTTTTT. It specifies CASSLAASGGKGELFF.

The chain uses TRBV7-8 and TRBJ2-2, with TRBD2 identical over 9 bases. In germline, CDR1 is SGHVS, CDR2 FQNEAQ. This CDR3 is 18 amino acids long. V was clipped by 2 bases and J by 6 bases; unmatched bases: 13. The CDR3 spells CASSLSSGGPKLSGELFF. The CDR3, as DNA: TGTGCCAGCAGCTTAAGTAGCGGGGGCCCTAAACTTTCCGGGGAGCTGTTTTTT.

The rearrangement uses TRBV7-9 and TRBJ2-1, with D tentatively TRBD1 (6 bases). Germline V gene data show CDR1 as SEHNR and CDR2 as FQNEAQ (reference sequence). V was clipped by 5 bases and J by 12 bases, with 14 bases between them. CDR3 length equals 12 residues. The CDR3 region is CASSRQVRSQFF. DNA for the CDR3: TGTGCCAGCAGCCGACAGGTACGATCGCAGTTCTTC.

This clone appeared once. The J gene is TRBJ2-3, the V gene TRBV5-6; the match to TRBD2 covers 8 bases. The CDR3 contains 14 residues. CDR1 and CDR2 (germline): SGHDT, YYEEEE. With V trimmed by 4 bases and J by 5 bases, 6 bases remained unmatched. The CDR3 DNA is TGTGCCAGCAGCAAGGGGACTAGTGGAGATACGCAGTATTTT. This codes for CASSKGTSGDTQYF. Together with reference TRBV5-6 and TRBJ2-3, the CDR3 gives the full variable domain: DAGVTQSPTHLIKTRGQQVTLRCSPKSGHDTVSWYQQALGQGPQFIFQYYEEEERQRGNFPDRFSGHQFPNYSSELNVNALLLGDSALYLCASSKGTSGDTQYFGPGTRLTVL.

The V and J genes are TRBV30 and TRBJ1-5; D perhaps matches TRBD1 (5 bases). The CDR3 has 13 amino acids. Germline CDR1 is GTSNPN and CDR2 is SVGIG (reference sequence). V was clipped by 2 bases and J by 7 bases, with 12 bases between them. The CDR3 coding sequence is TGTGCCTGGAGTTTCACAGGAGAACAGCCCCAGCATTTT. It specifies CAWSFTGEQPQHF.

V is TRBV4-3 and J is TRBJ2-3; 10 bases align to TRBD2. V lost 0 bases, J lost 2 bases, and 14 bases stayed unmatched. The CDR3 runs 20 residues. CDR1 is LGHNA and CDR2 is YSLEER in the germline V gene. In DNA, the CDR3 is TGCGCCAGCAGCCAAGATCCCACATCTCCGGGACTAGCGTTCACAGATACGCAGTATTTT. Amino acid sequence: CASSQDPTSPGLAFTDTQYF.

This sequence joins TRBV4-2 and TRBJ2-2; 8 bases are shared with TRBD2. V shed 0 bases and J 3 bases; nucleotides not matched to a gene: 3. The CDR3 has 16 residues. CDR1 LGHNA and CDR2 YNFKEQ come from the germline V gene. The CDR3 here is CASSQDQRGHTGELFF. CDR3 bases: TGTGCCAGCAGCCAAGACCAGCGGGGGCACACCGGGGAGCTGTTTTTT.

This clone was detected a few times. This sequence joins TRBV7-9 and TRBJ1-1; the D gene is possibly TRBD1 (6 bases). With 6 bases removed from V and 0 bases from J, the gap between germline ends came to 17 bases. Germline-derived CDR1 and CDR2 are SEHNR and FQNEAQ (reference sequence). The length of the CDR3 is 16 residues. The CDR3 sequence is CASSRRQGLMNTEAFF. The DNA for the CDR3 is TGTGCCAGCAGTCGTCGGCAGGGGCTGATGAACACTGAAGCTTTCTTT.

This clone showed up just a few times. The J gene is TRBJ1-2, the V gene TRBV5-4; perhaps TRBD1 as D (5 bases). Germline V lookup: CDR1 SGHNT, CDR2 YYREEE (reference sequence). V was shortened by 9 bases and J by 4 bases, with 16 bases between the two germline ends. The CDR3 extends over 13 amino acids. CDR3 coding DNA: TGTGCCATGGGGCGGGGCGCGTCCTATGGCTACACCTTC. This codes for CAMGRGASYGYTF.

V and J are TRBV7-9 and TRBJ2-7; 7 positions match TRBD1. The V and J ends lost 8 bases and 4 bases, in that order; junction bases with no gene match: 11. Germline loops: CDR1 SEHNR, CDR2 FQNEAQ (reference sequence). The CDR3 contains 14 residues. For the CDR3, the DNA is TGTGCCAGCTCCTTCCCGGGACAGTTTTACGAGCAGTACTTC. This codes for CASSFPGQFYEQYF.

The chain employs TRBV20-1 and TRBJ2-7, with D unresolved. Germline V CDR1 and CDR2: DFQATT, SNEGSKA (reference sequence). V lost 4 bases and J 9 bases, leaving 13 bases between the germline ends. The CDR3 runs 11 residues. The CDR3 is CSAKLGRMQYF. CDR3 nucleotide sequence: TGCAGTGCTAAGCTAGGCCGTATGCAGTACTTC.

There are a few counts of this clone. The CDR3 nucleotides read TGTGCCAGCAGGGACACGGGACAGGGTGTCTCTGAAGCTTTCTTT. This sequence encodes CASRDTGQGVSEAFF. The rearrangement uses TRBV6-1 and TRBJ1-1; 9 bases map to TRBD1. V lost 6 bases to trimming and J lost 6 bases; unmatched junction nucleotides: 11. CDR3 size: 15 residues. Germline V gene data show CDR1 as MNHNS and CDR2 as SASEGT.

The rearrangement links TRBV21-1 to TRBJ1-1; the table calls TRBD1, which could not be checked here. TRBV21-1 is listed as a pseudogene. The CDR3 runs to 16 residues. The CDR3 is CASSYRDRDCKGEAFF. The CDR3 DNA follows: TGTGCCAGCAGCTACCGGGACAGGGACTGTAAGGGTGAAGCTTTCTTT.

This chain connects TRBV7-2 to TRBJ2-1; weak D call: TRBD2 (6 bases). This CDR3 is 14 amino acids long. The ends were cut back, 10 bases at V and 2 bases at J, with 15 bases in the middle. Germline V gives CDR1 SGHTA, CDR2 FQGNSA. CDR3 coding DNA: TGTGCCACCGCAACCTCGGGGGCCTACAATGAGCAGTTCTTC. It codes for CATATSGAYNEQFF.

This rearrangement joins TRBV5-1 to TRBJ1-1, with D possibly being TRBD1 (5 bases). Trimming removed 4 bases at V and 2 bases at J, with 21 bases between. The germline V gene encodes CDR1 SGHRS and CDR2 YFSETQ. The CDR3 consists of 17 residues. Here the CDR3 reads CASSPEPEQVPNTEAFF. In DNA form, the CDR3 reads TGCGCCAGCAGCCCGGAGCCGGAACAGGTTCCTAACACTGAAGCTTTCTTT. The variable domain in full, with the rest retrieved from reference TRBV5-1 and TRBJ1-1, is KAGVTQTPRYLIKTRGQQVTLSCSPISGHRSVSWYQQTPGQGLQFLFEYFSETQRNKGNFPGRFSGRQFSNSRSEMNVSTLELGDSALYLCASSPEPEQVPNTEAFFGQGTRLTVV.

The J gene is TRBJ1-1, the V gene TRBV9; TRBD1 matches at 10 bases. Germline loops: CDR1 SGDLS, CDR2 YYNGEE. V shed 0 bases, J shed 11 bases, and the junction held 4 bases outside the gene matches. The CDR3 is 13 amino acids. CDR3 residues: CASSVGDRGMAFF. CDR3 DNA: TGTGCCAGCAGCGTAGGGGACAGGGGTATGGCTTTCTTT.

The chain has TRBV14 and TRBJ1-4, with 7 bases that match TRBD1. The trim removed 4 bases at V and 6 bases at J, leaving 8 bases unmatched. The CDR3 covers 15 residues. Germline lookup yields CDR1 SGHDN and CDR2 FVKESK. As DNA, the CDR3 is TGTGCCAGCAGCCGGTACGGGGACAGATATGAAAAACTGTTTTTT. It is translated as CASSRYGDRYEKLFF. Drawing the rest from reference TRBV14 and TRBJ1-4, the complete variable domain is EAGVTQFPSHSVIEKGQTVTLRCDPISGHDNLYWYRRVMGKEIKFLLHFVKESKQDESGMPNNRFLAERTGGTYSTLKVQPAELEDSGVYFCASSRYGDRYEKLFFGSGTQLSVL.

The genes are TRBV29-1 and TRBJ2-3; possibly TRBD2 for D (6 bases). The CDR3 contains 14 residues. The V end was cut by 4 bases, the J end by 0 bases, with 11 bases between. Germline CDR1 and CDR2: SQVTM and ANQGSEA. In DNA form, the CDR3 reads TGCAGCGTTGTATTAGCGGCCAGCACAGATACGCAGTATTTT. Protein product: CSVVLAASTDTQYF.